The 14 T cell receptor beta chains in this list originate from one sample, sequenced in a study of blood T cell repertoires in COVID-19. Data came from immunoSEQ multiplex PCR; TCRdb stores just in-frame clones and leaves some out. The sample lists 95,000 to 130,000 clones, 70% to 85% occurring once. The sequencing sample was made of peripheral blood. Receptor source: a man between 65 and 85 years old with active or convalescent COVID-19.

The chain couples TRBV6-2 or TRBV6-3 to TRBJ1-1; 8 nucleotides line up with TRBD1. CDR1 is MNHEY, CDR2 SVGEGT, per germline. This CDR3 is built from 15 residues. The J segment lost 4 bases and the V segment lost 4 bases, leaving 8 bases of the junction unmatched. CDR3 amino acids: CASSFSDRGLTEAFF. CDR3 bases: TGTGCCAGCAGTTTTTCCGACAGGGGTCTCACTGAAGCTTTCTTT.

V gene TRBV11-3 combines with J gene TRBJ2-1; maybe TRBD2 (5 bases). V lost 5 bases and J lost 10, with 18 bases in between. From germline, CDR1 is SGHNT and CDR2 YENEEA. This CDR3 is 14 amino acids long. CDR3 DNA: TGTGCCAGCAGCCACACTAGGGATGGATTGGAGCAGTTCTTC. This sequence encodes CASSHTRDGLEQFF.

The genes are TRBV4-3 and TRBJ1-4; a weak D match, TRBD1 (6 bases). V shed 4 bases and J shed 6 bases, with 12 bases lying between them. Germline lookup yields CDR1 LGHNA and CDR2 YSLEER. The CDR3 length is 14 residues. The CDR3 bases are TGCGCCAGCAGCCCCGACAGGTCGGATGAAAAACTGTTTTTT. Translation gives CASSPDRSDEKLFF.

The CDR3 nucleotides read TGCGCCAGCAGTCAATTCTGTGGACAGGGGCGAAATTCACCCCTCCACTTT. It encodes CASSQFCGQGRNSPLHF. The rearrangement uses TRBV23-1 and TRBJ1-6; 9 positions match TRBD1. TRBV23-1 is placed among ORFs of uncertain function. This CDR3 comprises 17 residues. After removal of 1 base from V and 7 bases from J, the junction contained 8 bases not matched to a gene.

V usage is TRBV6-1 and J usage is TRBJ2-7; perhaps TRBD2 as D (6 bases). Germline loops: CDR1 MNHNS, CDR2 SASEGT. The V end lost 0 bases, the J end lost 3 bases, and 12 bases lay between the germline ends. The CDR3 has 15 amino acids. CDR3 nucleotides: TGTGCCAGCAGTGAAGCATCGGACGGGAGCTACGAGCAGTACTTC. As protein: CASSEASDGSYEQYF.

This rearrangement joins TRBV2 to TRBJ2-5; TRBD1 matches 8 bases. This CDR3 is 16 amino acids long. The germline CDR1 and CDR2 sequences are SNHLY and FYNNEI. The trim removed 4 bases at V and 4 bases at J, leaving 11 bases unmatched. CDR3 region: CASSATGQGSGETQYF. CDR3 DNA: TGTGCCAGCAGTGCGACCGGACAGGGTAGCGGAGAGACCCAGTACTTC.

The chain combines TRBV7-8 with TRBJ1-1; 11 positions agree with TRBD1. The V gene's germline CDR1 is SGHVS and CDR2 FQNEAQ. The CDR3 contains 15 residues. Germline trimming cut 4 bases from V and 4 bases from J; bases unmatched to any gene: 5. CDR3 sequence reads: CASSSRTGGITEAFF. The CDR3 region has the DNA TGTGCCAGCAGCTCGAGGACAGGGGGCATCACTGAAGCTTTCTTT. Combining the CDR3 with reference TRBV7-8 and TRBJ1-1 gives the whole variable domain GAGVSQSPRYKVAKRGQDVALRCDPISGHVSLFWYQQALGQGPEFLTYFQNEAQLDKSGLPSDRFFAERPEGSVSTLKIQRTQQEDSAVYLCASSSRTGGITEAFFGQGTRLTVV.

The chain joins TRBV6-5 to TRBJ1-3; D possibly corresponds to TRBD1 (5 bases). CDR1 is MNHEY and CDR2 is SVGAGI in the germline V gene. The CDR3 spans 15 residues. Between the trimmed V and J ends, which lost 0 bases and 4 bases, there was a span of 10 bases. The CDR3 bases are TGTGCCAGCAGTTACTCGGGGGGAAGGGGAAACACCATATATTTT. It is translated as CASSYSGGRGNTIYF.

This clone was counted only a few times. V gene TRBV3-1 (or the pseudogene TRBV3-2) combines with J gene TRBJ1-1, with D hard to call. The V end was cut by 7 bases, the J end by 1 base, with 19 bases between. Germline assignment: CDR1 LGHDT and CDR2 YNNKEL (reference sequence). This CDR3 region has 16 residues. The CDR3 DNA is TGTGCCAGCACCCCGCGCCCTTACCACGAGAACACTGAAGCTTTCTTT. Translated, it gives CASTPRPYHENTEAFF.

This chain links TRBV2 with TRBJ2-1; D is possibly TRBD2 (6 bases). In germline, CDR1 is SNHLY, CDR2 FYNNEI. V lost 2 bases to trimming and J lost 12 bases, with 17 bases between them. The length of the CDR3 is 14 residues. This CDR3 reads CASSERSPQAGQFF. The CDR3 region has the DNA TGTGCCAGCAGTGAAAGGTCCCCCCAAGCGGGGCAGTTCTTC.

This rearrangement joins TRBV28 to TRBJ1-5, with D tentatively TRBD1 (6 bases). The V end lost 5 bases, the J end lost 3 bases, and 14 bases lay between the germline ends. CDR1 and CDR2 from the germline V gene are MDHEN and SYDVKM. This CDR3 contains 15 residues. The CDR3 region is CASSRADSFNQPQHF. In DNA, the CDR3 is TGTGCCAGCAGTCGGGCGGACAGCTTCAATCAGCCCCAGCATTTT. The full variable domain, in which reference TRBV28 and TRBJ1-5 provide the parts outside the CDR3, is DVKVTQSSRYLVKRTGEKVFLECVQDMDHENMFWYRQDPGLGLRLIYFSYDVKMKEKGDIPEGYSVSREKKERFSLILESASTNQTSMYLCASSRADSFNQPQHFGDGTRLSIL.

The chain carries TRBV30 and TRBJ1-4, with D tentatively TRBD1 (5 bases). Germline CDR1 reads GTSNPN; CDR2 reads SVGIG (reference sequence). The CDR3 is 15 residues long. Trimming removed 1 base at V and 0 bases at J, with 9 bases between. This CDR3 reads CAWSGRGTTNEKLFF. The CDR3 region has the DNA TGTGCCTGGAGTGGACGGGGGACAACTAATGAAAAACTGTTTTTT.

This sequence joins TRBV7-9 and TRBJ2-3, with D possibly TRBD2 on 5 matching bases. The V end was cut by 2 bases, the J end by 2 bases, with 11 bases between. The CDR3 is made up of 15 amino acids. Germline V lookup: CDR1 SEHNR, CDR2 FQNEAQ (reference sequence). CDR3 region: CASSLLAPHTDTQYF. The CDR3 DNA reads TGTGCCAGCAGCTTATTAGCGCCCCACACAGATACGCAGTATTTT.

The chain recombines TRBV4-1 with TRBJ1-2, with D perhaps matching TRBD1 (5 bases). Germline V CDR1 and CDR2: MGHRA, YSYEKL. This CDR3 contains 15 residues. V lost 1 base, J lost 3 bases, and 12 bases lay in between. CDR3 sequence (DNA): TGCGCCAGCAGCCAAGGGCGCAGGGCTGACTATGGCTACACCTTC. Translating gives CASSQGRRADYGYTF.